This T cell receptor beta chain was identified in a study of cytomegalovirus exposure and HLA in healthy donors. Findings and caveats of the study: A previous analysis found most TCR beta V segments productive roughly 87% or roughly 30% of the time. A later analysis reportedly identified an Asian-associated ancestry cluster as carrying fewer N-insertions than the roughly 670-donor mean.

The primer mix had 60 Vbeta and 13 Jbeta primers. Sequencing used immunoSEQ multiplex PCR; TCRdb keeps in-frame clones, though not all of them. This sample carries around 130,000 clones, more than 55% of them seen once, and the ten largest clones take approximately 6.5%. A word on this clone: What it binds is not known.

Germline V gives CDR1 LNHDA, CDR2 SQIVND (reference sequence). Germline trimming cut 3 bases from V and 0 bases from J; bases unmatched to any gene: 13. The CDR3 has 18 amino acids. Specimen: PBMCs. The chain uses TRBV19 and TRBJ2-7; 8 bases line up with TRBD1. The TCR was taken from a woman in her fifties or sixties in good health and CMV-seronegative. The CDR3 reads CASSIQAGGLANSYEQYF. The CDR3, as DNA: TGTGCCAGTAGTATCCAGGCAGGGGGCCTGGCCAACTCCTACGAGCAGTACTTC. Full variable domain (rest looked up from reference TRBV19 and TRBJ2-7): DGGITQSPKYLFRKEGQNVTLSCEQNLNHDAMYWYRQDPGQGLRLIYYSQIVNDFQKGDIAEGYSVSREKKESFPLTVTSAQKNPTAFYLCASSIQAGGLANSYEQYFGPGTRLTVT.